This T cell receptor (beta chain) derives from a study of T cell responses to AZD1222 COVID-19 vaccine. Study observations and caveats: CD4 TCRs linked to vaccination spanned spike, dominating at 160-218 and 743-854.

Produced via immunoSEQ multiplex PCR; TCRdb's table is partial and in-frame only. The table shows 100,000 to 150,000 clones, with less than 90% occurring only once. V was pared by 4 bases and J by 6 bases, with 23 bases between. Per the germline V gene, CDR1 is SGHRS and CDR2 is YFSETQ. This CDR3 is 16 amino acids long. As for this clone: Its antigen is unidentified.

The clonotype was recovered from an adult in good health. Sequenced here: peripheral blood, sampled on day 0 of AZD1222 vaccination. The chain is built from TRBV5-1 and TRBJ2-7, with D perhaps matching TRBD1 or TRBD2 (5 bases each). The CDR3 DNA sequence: TGCGCCAGCAGCCCCTGGGTGGACCGGGACGGAGGCGAGCAGTACTTC. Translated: CASSPWVDRDGGEQYF.